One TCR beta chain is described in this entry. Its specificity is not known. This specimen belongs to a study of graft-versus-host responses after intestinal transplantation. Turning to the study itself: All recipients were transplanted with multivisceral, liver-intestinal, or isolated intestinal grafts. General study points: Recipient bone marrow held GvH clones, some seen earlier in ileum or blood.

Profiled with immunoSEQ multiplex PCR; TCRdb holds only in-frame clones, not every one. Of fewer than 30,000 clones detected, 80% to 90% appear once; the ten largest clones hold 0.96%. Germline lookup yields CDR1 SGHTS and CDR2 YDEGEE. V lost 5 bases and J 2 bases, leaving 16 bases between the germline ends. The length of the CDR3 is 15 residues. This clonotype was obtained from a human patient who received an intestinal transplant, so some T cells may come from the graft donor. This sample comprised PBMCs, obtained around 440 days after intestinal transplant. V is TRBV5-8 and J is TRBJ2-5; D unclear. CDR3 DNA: TGTGCCAGCAGGAAGGGAACAGATGGACAAGAGACCCAGTACTTC. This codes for CASRKGTDGQETQYF. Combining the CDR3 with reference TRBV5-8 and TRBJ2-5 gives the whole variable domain EAGVTQSPTHLIKTRGQQATLRCSPISGHTSVYWYQQALGLGLQFLLWYDEGEERNRGNFPPRFSGRQFPNYSSELNVNALELEDSALYLCASRKGTDGQETQYFGPGTRLLVL.